These 24 T cell receptor beta chains were sequenced from one sample in a study of shared clonotypes between healthy human individuals. Using immunoSEQ multiplex PCR, the repertoire was profiled, and TCRdb retains in-frame clones only, with some absent. The sample records about 2 million clones, roughly 94% being singletons. Positively selected for CCR7, the CD45RO-negative cells used as naive CD8 cells excluded terminally differentiated effector memory CD45RA+ cells. Sequencing input: naive CD8+ T cells sorted from blood. Source of these receptors: a young man in good health.

The V and J genes are TRBV7-9 and TRBJ2-1; D may match TRBD1 or TRBD2 (7 bases each). Between the trimmed V and J ends, which lost 5 bases and 1 base, there was a span of 12 bases. There are 15 residues in the CDR3. Per germline, CDR1 SEHNR and CDR2 FQNEAQ (reference sequence). The CDR3 DNA sequence: TGTGCCAGCAGCCCAGCGGGACAGTCCTACAATGAGCAGTTCTTC. Translating gives CASSPAGQSYNEQFF. Looking up the rest from reference TRBV7-9 and TRBJ2-1 gives the full variable domain: DTGVSQNPRHKITKRGQNVTFRCDPISEHNRLYWYRQTLGQGPEFLTYFQNEAQLEKSRLLSDRFSAERPKGSFSTLEIQRTEQGDSAMYLCASSPAGQSYNEQFFGPGTRLTVL.

On this clone itself: Other DNA sequences in the sample encode the same CDR3. Here the CDR3 reads CASSVEGYDEQFF. The CDR3 DNA follows: TGTGCCAGCAGCGTAGAAGGGTACGATGAGCAGTTCTTC. The chain joins TRBV9 to TRBJ2-1; D unclear. V lost 0 bases to trimming and J lost 8 bases, with 9 bases between them. Germline V gene sequence: CDR1 SGDLS, CDR2 YYNGEE. The CDR3 consists of 13 residues.

The J gene is TRBJ2-3, the V gene TRBV28, with 10 nucleotides matching TRBD1. Losses at the gene ends were 4 bases for V and 5 bases for J; bases not matched to a gene: 9. Germline values: CDR1 MDHEN, CDR2 SYDVKM. This CDR3 is built from 16 residues. For the CDR3, the DNA is TGTGCCAGCAGTTGGGATGCGAGGACAGGGGGAGATACGCAGTATTTT. Amino acids: CASSWDARTGGDTQYF.

Notes on this clone: This specimen includes other DNA sequences encoding the same CDR3. The V gene is TRBV7-9, the J gene TRBJ2-5; 10 nucleotides line up with TRBD1. The CDR3 has 15 residues. Germline trimming cut 5 bases from V and 5 bases from J; bases unmatched to any gene: 8. Germline CDR1 SEHNR, CDR2 FQNEAQ (reference sequence). CDR3 amino acids: CASSPRDRGQETQYF. The CDR3 coding sequence is TGTGCCAGCAGCCCCCGGGACAGGGGCCAGGAGACCCAGTACTTC. The full variable domain, with the rest looked up from reference TRBV7-9 and TRBJ2-5, is DTGVSQNPRHKITKRGQNVTFRCDPISEHNRLYWYRQTLGQGPEFLTYFQNEAQLEKSRLLSDRFSAERPKGSFSTLEIQRTEQGDSAMYLCASSPRDRGQETQYFGPGTRLLVL.

This clone is a singleton in its sample. The chain links TRBV4-1 to TRBJ1-1; 7 positions agree with TRBD1. V was clipped by 0 bases and J by 6 bases; unmatched bases: 4. The CDR3 spans 14 residues. Germline loops: CDR1 MGHRA, CDR2 YSYEKL. The CDR3 DNA is TGCGCCAGCAGCCAAGAAGGGGGCCGGTCTGAAGCTTTCTTT. Translation gives CASSQEGGRSEAFF.

The CDR3 DNA sequence: TGTGCCAGCAGCTTGGGTCAGGTGAACACTGAAGCTTTCTTT. It encodes CASSLGQVNTEAFF. The J gene is TRBJ1-1, the V gene TRBV5-6; D is unclear. V was shortened by 0 bases and J by 0 bases, with 6 bases between the two germline ends. The CDR3 sequence is 14 residues long. Germline V gene lookup returns CDR1 SGHDT and CDR2 YYEEEE.

V is TRBV5-1 and J is TRBJ1-1; D gene uncertain. V was shortened by 4 bases and J by 5 bases, with 12 bases between the two germline ends. The CDR3 has 13 residues. CDR1 and CDR2 from the germline V gene are SGHRS and YFSETQ. The CDR3 loop reads CASSPYPDTEAFF. The CDR3 DNA is TGCGCCAGCAGCCCTTACCCGGATACTGAAGCTTTCTTT.

Written as DNA, the CDR3 is TGCGCCAGCAGCTTGGATGAGGAGGGTACTAATGAAAAACTGTTTTTT. It codes for CASSLDEEGTNEKLFF. The chain carries TRBV5-1 and TRBJ1-4; D is ambiguous. Germline V gene lookup returns CDR1 SGHRS and CDR2 YFSETQ. This CDR3 is built from 16 residues. V lost 0 bases and J lost 2, with 11 bases in between.

The chain carries TRBV2 and TRBJ2-3, with 7 nucleotides matching TRBD2. Germline CDR1 SNHLY, CDR2 FYNNEI. The CDR3 totals 15 residues. The ends lost 3 bases at V and 0 bases at J; junction bases unmatched: 3. This CDR3 reads CASSDPSGSTDTQYF. CDR3 DNA sequence: TGTGCCAGCAGTGACCCTAGCGGAAGCACAGATACGCAGTATTTT.

The chain links TRBV5-6 to TRBJ2-1; perhaps TRBD2 as D (6 bases). Per the germline V gene, CDR1 is SGHDT and CDR2 is YYEEEE. The germline V and J ends were trimmed by 1 base and 2 bases, with 7 bases remaining between them. This CDR3 has 14 residues. This chain's CDR3 is CASSLWGAYNEQFF. As DNA, the CDR3 is TGTGCCAGCAGCTTGTGGGGGGCCTACAATGAGCAGTTCTTC.

This clone was observed once. The J gene is TRBJ1-5, the V gene TRBV28; D is ambiguous. Trimming took 3 bases from V and 0 from J, leaving 6 bases between them. Germline CDR1 reads MDHEN; CDR2 reads SYDVKM. CDR3 size: 14 residues. The CDR3 sequence: CASSFQDSNQPQHF. DNA for the CDR3: TGTGCCAGCAGTTTCCAAGATAGCAATCAGCCCCAGCATTTT.

In the case of this clone: Within the sample, other DNA sequences also encode this same CDR3. The rearrangement joins TRBV4-1 to TRBJ2-7, with 7 bases that match TRBD2. Trimming at V came to 4 bases and at J to 3 bases, leaving 3 bases not matched to a gene. Germline V gene sequence: CDR1 MGHRA, CDR2 YSYEKL. The CDR3 loop spans 13 amino acids. The CDR3 nucleotides read TGCGCCAGCAGCCTTCGCGGGGGCTACGAGCAGTACTTC. It specifies CASSLRGGYEQYF.

The chain recombines TRBV30 with TRBJ2-4; D could derive from TRBD1 or TRBD2 (7 bases each). Per germline, CDR1 GTSNPN and CDR2 SVGIG (reference sequence). The CDR3 is 18 amino acids. V was trimmed by 1 base and J by 1 base, leaving 20 bases between them. CDR3 residues: CAWSGEGEGARAKNIQYF. CDR3 nucleotide sequence: TGTGCCTGGAGTGGGGAGGGCGAGGGGGCTAGGGCCAAAAACATTCAGTACTTC. Drawing the rest from reference TRBV30 and TRBJ2-4, the complete variable domain is SQTIHQWPATLVQPVGSPLSLECTVEGTSNPNLYWYRQAAGRGLQLLFYSVGIGQISSEVPQNLSASRPQDRQFILSSKKLLLSDSGFYLCAWSGEGEGARAKNIQYFGAGTRLSVL.

The CDR3 nucleotides read TGTGCCAGCAGCATGGGGGCGGTCTCTAGCACAGATACGCAGTATTTT. This sequence encodes CASSMGAVSSTDTQYF. The chain joins TRBV5-4 to TRBJ2-3; perhaps TRBD1 as D (6 bases). Germline V gene data show CDR1 as SGHNT and CDR2 as YYREEE (reference sequence). V was clipped by 4 bases and J by 0 bases, with 15 bases between them. The CDR3 runs to 16 residues.

The chain is built from TRBV11-2 and TRBJ1-5; D not certain. The V gene's germline CDR1 is SGHAT and CDR2 FQNNGV. The CDR3 contains 15 residues. The V end was cut by 5 bases, the J end by 0 bases, with 11 bases between. CDR3 nucleotides: TGTGCCAGCAGCCTCATCAGCGATAGCAATCAGCCCCAGCATTTT. It codes for CASSLISDSNQPQHF.

J is TRBJ2-2 and V is TRBV29-1; 8 bases match TRBD2. After removal of 4 bases from V and 2 bases from J, the junction contained 12 bases not matched to a gene. The CDR3 is 17 residues long. Germline lookup yields CDR1 SQVTM and CDR2 ANQGSEA. CDR3 region: CSVVFPLAGGNTGELFF. In DNA form, the CDR3 reads TGCAGCGTTGTGTTCCCCCTCGCGGGAGGTAACACCGGGGAGCTGTTTTTT.

Concerning this clone: This specimen includes other DNA sequences encoding the same CDR3. V is TRBV7-9 and J is TRBJ2-7; D not resolved. Trimming pared 1 base from V and 1 base from J, leaving 2 bases between. This CDR3 is built from 12 residues. From germline, CDR1 is SEHNR and CDR2 FQNEAQ (reference sequence). The CDR3 protein is CASSLGSYEQYF. CDR3 coding DNA: TGTGCCAGCAGCTTAGGGTCCTACGAGCAGTACTTC. Full variable domain (outside the CDR3, taken from reference TRBV7-9 and TRBJ2-7): DTGVSQNPRHKITKRGQNVTFRCDPISEHNRLYWYRQTLGQGPEFLTYFQNEAQLEKSRLLSDRFSAERPKGSFSTLEIQRTEQGDSAMYLCASSLGSYEQYFGPGTRLTVT.

The chain uses TRBV6-6 and TRBJ2-1; 10 positions match TRBD2. The CDR3 spans 15 residues. Germline CDR1 reads MNHNY; CDR2 reads SVGAGI (reference sequence). The V gene end was trimmed by 2 bases and the J gene end by 8 bases; junction bases not matched to a gene: 6. DNA for the CDR3: TGTGCCAGCAGTTACCCGCTAGCGGGAGAGGATGAGCAGTTCTTC. It codes for CASSYPLAGEDEQFF.

The chain carries TRBV7-7 and TRBJ2-5, with D perhaps TRBD1 (7 bases). From germline, CDR1 is SSHAT and CDR2 FNYEAQ (reference sequence). The CDR3 has 13 residues. In nucleotides, the CDR3 is TGTGCTAGCGCTACAGGGGAGGTAGAGACCCAGTACTTC. Protein product: CASATGEVETQYF. The full variable domain, with the rest looked up from reference TRBV7-7 and TRBJ2-5, is GAGVSQSPRYKVTKRGQDVTLRCDPISSHATLYWYQQALGQGPEFLTYFNYEAQPDKSGLPSDRFSAERPEGSISTLTIQRTEQRDSAMYRCASATGEVETQYFGPGTRLLVL.

Notes on this clone: This sample also contains other DNA sequences that code for the same CDR3. The V and J genes are TRBV7-8 and TRBJ1-2; 7 bases map to TRBD1. The J segment lost 4 bases and the V segment lost 1 base, leaving 0 bases of the junction unmatched. Germline-derived CDR1 and CDR2 are SGHVS and FQNEAQ. The CDR3 runs 13 residues. CDR3 DNA: TGTGCCAGCAGCTTAGGGGACAGCTATGGCTACACCTTC. Translated: CASSLGDSYGYTF.

V usage is TRBV23-1 and J usage is TRBJ2-7; D call uncertain. TRBV23-1 is sorted into the ORF group, with uncertain function. This CDR3 spans 15 amino acids. The ends were cut back, 4 bases at V and 3 bases at J, with 16 bases in the middle. The CDR3 DNA is TGCGCCAGCAGTCCAAGGCCCGGGCCCATCTACGAGCAGTACTTC. Amino acid sequence: CASSPRPGPIYEQYF.

This chain links TRBV12-5 with TRBJ1-1, with 9 bases aligning to TRBD1. The CDR3 totals 17 residues. In germline, CDR1 is LGHNT, CDR2 FRNRAP. V was pared by 4 bases and J by 0 bases, with 9 bases of the junction left unmatched. The CDR3 DNA reads as TGTGCTAGTGGTTCCGGGACAGGGAGTTTGGTGAACACTGAAGCTTTCTTT. Amino acid sequence: CASGSGTGSLVNTEAFF. Complete variable domain (other parts from reference TRBV12-5 and TRBJ1-1): DARVTQTPRHKVTEMGQEVTMRCQPILGHNTVFWYRQTMMQGLELLAYFRNRAPLDDSGMPKDRFSAEMPDATLATLKIQPSEPRDSAVYFCASGSGTGSLVNTEAFFGQGTRLTVV.

This sequence joins TRBV19 and TRBJ2-3, with 12 bases aligning to TRBD2. The length of the CDR3 is 15 residues. The V gene end was trimmed by 3 bases and the J gene end by 6 bases; junction bases not matched to a gene: 4. Germline V CDR1 and CDR2: LNHDA, SQIVND (reference sequence). CDR3 in amino acids: CASSMTSGRRDTQYF. CDR3 bases: TGTGCCAGTAGTATGACTAGCGGGAGAAGGGATACGCAGTATTTT.

The J gene is TRBJ2-5, the V gene TRBV25-1; no clear D. CDR1 is MGHDK and CDR2 is SYGVNS in the germline V gene. The length of the CDR3 is 12 residues. Trimming removed 8 bases from V and 7 bases from J, with 14 bases in between. In DNA form, the CDR3 reads TGTGCCAGCCAGAGCGCTAGGCGGACCCAGTACTTC. Amino acids: CASQSARRTQYF.